What follows describes a single TCR beta chain. This record comes from a study of blood T cell repertoires in COVID-19. About the study: The origin of the acute and convalescent COVID-19 samples was the United States, Italy and Spain. Sample material is recorded as cDNA or gDNA derived from T cells, B-cell-depleted T cells, or PBMCs.

In the original analysis: Reference gene primer amplification gave estimated nucleated cell counts. Measured with immunoSEQ multiplex PCR; TCRdb has only the in-frame clones, and not every one. Clone size and the V and J calls come from that table; the DNA yielded D and trimming. The data show 200,000 to 300,000 clones, approximately 86% seen once. The CDR3 loop spans 15 amino acids. Trimming removed 0 bases at V and 6 bases at J, with 12 bases between. Looked up from germline, CDR1 is SGHNT and CDR2 is YENEEA. Two negative PCRs, clearance, or symptom resolution were required of recovered Cohort 3 donors.

Sequenced input: PBMCs or T cells enriched from blood (not recorded which). This receptor was taken from a woman younger than 35 who had recovered from COVID-19. The V call is TRBV11-3, the J call TRBJ2-1; TRBD1 might be the D (6 bases). CDR3 residues: CASSLDLQGTNEQFF. Written as DNA, the CDR3 is TGTGCCAGCAGCTTAGATCTCCAGGGGACCAATGAGCAGTTCTTC.